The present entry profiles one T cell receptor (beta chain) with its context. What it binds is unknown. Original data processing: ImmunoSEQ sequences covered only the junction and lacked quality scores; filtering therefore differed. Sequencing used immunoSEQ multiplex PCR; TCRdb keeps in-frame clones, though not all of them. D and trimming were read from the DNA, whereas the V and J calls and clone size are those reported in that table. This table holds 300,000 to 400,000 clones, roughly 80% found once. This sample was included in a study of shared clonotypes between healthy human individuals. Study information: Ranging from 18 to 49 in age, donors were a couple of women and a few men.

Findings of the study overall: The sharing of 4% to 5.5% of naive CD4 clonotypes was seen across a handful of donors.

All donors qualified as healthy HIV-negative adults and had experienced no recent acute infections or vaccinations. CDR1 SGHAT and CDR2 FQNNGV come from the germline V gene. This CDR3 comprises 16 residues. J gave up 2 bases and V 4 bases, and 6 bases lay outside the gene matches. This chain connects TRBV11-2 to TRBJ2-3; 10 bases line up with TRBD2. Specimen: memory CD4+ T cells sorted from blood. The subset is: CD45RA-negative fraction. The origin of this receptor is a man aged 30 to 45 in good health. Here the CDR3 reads CASSYRLAGDTDTQYF. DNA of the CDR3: TGTGCCAGCAGCTACCGGCTAGCGGGGGACACAGATACGCAGTATTTT.